These 15 T cell receptor beta chains came from one sample sequenced in a study of shared clonotypes between healthy human individuals. Clones were read by immunoSEQ multiplex PCR, and TCRdb kept only the in-frame ones, dropping some. The sample lists 2.3 million or so clones, approximately 93% occurring once. The sample comprised naive CD4+ T cells from PBMCs. The sample's subset: CD45RA+ positively selected. The source of these receptors is a man younger than 35 in good health. Some clones in this sample may be carry-over from other donors' samples.

The V and J genes are TRBV6-6 and TRBJ2-7; 7 bases line up with TRBD1. Germline V gene data show CDR1 as MNHNY and CDR2 as SVGAGI (reference sequence). The CDR3 consists of 16 residues. Trimming at V came to 6 bases and at J to 3 bases, leaving 14 bases not matched to a gene. CDR3 in DNA: TGTGCCAGCAGCCGAGAGACAGATACAGGGGTCTACGAGCAGTACTTC. It translates to CASSRETDTGVYEQYF.

DNA for the CDR3: TGCGCCAGCAGCTTAACCGGGCAACTAACTAACTATGGCTACACCTTC. This translates into CASSLTGQLTNYGYTF. V usage is TRBV5-1 and J usage is TRBJ1-2; D not resolved. Germline V gene data show CDR1 as SGHRS and CDR2 as YFSETQ. The CDR3 covers 16 residues. Trimming pared 2 bases from V and 0 bases from J, leaving 14 bases between.

The chain combines TRBV29-1 with TRBJ2-5; a possible D gene is TRBD2 (6 bases). Trimming pared 6 bases from V and 4 bases from J, leaving 15 bases between. Germline V gives CDR1 SQVTM, CDR2 ANQGSEA. This CDR3 has 13 amino acids. CDR3 in amino acids: CSVNQGLLETQYF. Written as DNA, the CDR3 is TGCAGCGTGAATCAGGGACTTCTAGAGACCCAGTACTTC.

Notes on this clone: Other DNA sequences in this sample translate to the same CDR3. The chain couples TRBV4-2 to TRBJ2-7; 11 bases are a match to TRBD2. The germline V gene has CDR1 LGHNA and CDR2 YNFKEQ. The CDR3 is 16 amino acids. Trimming at V came to 1 base and at J to 0 bases, leaving 2 bases not matched to a gene. CDR3 nucleotide sequence: TGTGCCAGCAGCCAAGGGGGACTAGCGGACTCCTACGAGCAGTACTTC. It specifies CASSQGGLADSYEQYF.

This clone showed up just once. The genes are TRBV9 and TRBJ2-2, with TRBD1 matching 8 bases. Germline CDR1 and CDR2: SGDLS and YYNGEE. V trimming: 4 bases; J trimming: 6 bases; junction bases outside the gene matches: 11. This CDR3 comprises 16 residues. This CDR3 reads CASSPQLRQGPGELFF. DNA for the CDR3: TGTGCCAGCAGCCCTCAACTCAGACAGGGGCCCGGGGAGCTGTTTTTT.

J is TRBJ1-5 and V is TRBV19; D possibly corresponds to TRBD1 (6 bases). Deletions cut 4 bases from V and 0 bases from J, with 13 bases between. The germline V gene has CDR1 LNHDA and CDR2 SQIVND (reference sequence). CDR3 size: 16 residues. Here the CDR3 reads CASSTGTYYSNQPQHF. CDR3 nucleotides: TGTGCCAGTAGTACCGGGACATACTATAGCAATCAGCCCCAGCATTTT.

The chain links TRBV9 to TRBJ2-1, with TRBD2 matching 9 bases. Looked up from germline, CDR1 is SGDLS and CDR2 is YYNGEE. This CDR3 contains 14 residues. Losses at the gene ends were 4 bases for V and 3 bases for J; bases not matched to a gene: 2. In nucleotides, the CDR3 is TGTGCCAGCAGCATTAGCGGGAGCTACAATGAGCAGTTCTTC. It codes for CASSISGSYNEQFF.

J is TRBJ2-3 and V is TRBV29-1; the match to TRBD2 covers 14 bases. This CDR3 contains 15 residues. Trimming cost V 3 bases and J 4 bases; bases outside gene matches: 3. CDR1 SQVTM and CDR2 ANQGSEA come from the germline V gene. The CDR3, as DNA: TGCAGCGTTGAGGGACTAGCGGGAGTCGCAGATACGCAGTATTTT. The encoded protein is CSVEGLAGVADTQYF.

V and J are TRBV9 and TRBJ2-6, with D possibly TRBD2 on 7 matching bases. This CDR3 spans 16 amino acids. Trimming took 6 bases from V and 2 from J, leaving 15 bases between them. CDR1 is SGDLS and CDR2 is YYNGEE in the germline V gene. The CDR3: CASTKRGGPGANVLTF. The CDR3 nucleotides are TGTGCCAGCACCAAAAGGGGGGGGCCTGGGGCCAACGTCCTGACTTTC.

This clone was recorded a few times. Within the sample, other DNA sequences also encode this same CDR3. V gene TRBV20-1 combines with J gene TRBJ1-2, with a tentative D call TRBD1 (5 bases). V lost 3 bases, J lost 5 bases, and 7 bases lay in between. The CDR3 consists of 11 residues. Germline-derived CDR1 and CDR2 are DFQATT and SNEGSKA (reference sequence). CDR3 sequence: CSASPGYGYTF. CDR3 DNA: TGCAGTGCTAGCCCAGGGTATGGCTACACCTTC.

The chain recombines TRBV27 with TRBJ1-5; D is uncertain. This CDR3 is 13 amino acids long. Between the trimmed V and J ends, which lost 6 bases and 7 bases, there was a span of 13 bases. CDR1 is MNHEY, CDR2 SMNVEV, per germline (reference sequence). In DNA, the CDR3 is TGTGCCAGCAGCAGGCCGGGTCAGCAGCCCCAGCATTTT. It is translated as CASSRPGQQPQHF.

The chain carries TRBV7-3 and TRBJ2-7, with 11 positions matching TRBD1. The CDR3 loop spans 16 amino acids. With 5 bases clipped from V and 0 bases from J, the junction kept 6 bases outside the gene matches. Germline values: CDR1 SGHTA, CDR2 FQGTGA. Here the CDR3 reads CASSRTGGPSSYEQYF. CDR3 coding DNA: TGTGCCAGCAGCAGGACAGGGGGCCCCTCCTCCTACGAGCAGTACTTC.

The CDR3 loop reads CASSPSVHTEAFF. The CDR3 bases are TGTGCCAGCAGCCCCTCGGTCCACACTGAAGCTTTCTTT. The chain carries TRBV5-8 and TRBJ1-1, with D unclear. The V gene lost 4 bases and the J gene lost 3 bases, with 10 bases spanning the gap. The CDR3 contains 13 residues. The germline gives CDR1 SGHTS, CDR2 YDEGEE.

This clone was observed a single time. Other DNA sequences in this specimen translate into the identical CDR3. The chain links TRBV5-4 to TRBJ2-5; D tentatively reads TRBD1 or TRBD2 (5 bases each). V shed 0 bases and J shed 4 bases, with 10 bases lying between them. CDR1 is SGHNT and CDR2 is YYREEE in the germline V gene (reference sequence). The CDR3 runs 14 residues. The CDR3 spells CASSLAGGRETQYF. DNA of the CDR3: TGTGCCAGCAGCTTGGCTGGGGGAAGAGAGACCCAGTACTTC.

The genes are TRBV6-5 and TRBJ2-4; possible D gene TRBD1, 7 bases. The CDR3 covers 15 residues. The germline V and J ends were trimmed by 6 bases and 0 bases, with 12 bases remaining between them. The germline V gene encodes CDR1 MNHEY and CDR2 SVGAGI. The CDR3 loop is CASREGQLAKNIQYF. CDR3 coding DNA: TGTGCCAGCAGGGAGGGACAGCTAGCCAAAAACATTCAGTACTTC.